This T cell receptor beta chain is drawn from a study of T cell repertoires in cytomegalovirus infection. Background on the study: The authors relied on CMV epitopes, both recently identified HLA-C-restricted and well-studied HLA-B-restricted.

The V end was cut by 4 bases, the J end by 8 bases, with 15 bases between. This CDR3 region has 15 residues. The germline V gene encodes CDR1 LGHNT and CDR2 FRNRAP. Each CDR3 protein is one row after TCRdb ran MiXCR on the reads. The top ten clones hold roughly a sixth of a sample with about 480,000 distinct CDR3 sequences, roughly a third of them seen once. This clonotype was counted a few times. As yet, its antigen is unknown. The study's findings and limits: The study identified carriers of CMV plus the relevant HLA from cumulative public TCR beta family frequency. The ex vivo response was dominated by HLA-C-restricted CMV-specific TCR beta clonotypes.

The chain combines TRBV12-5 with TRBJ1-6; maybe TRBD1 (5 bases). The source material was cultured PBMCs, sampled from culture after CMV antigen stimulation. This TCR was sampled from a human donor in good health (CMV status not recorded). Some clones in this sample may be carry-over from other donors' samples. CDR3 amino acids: CASGSSGTMDSPLHF. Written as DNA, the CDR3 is TGTGCTAGTGGTTCATCCGGGACCATGGATTCACCCCTCCACTTT.